These 15 T cell receptor beta chains share one sample of origin, sequenced in a study of T cells after yellow fever vaccination. TCRdb itself ran the 5' RACE reads through MiXCR, one entry per CDR3 protein. The sample contains 350,000 to 550,000 distinct CDR3 sequences, approximately 19% of which appear only once. The sample consisted of PBMCs, taken before the yellow fever booster vaccination. These receptors were taken from a man younger than 35 who received the YFV17D yellow fever vaccine.

V usage is TRBV7-2 and J usage is TRBJ2-7; the D gene is possibly TRBD1 (6 bases). Germline values: CDR1 SGHTA, CDR2 FQGNSA. The CDR3 has 13 residues. Deletions cut 5 bases from V and 7 bases from J, with 15 bases between. The CDR3 protein is CASSAGGGSEQYV. CDR3 DNA sequence: TGTGCCAGCAGCGCCGGTGGGGGCTCAGAGCAGTACGTC.

The rearrangement joins TRBV7-2 to TRBJ1-2; no clear D gene. Germline values: CDR1 SGHTA, CDR2 FQGNSA. The CDR3 sequence is 15 residues long. Deletions cut 1 base from V and 7 bases from J, with 16 bases between. In DNA, the CDR3 is TGTGCCAGCAGCTTAGAATCCGAACACAGCTCTGGCTACACCTTC. As protein: CASSLESEHSSGYTF.

A single count supports this clonotype. CDR3 sequence: CASRGANLFSYNEQFF. The CDR3 DNA sequence: TGTGCCAGCAGGGGGGCTAACCTCTTCTCCTACAATGAGCAGTTCTTC. This chain connects TRBV25-1 to TRBJ2-1, with D possibly matching TRBD1 (6 bases). The V and J ends lost 6 bases and 0 bases respectively, with 15 bases between them. Germline V gene lookup returns CDR1 MGHDK and CDR2 SYGVNS. The CDR3 runs 16 residues.

This chain uses TRBV14 with TRBJ2-1; 8 bases are a match to TRBD2. The ends lost 2 bases at V and 3 bases at J; junction bases unmatched: 9. Germline V CDR1 and CDR2: SGHDN, FVKESK. The CDR3 extends over 17 amino acids. In DNA form, the CDR3 reads TGTGCCAGCAGCCAATGGCCAGCGGGGGTTCTCTACAATGAGCAGTTCTTC. Protein product: CASSQWPAGVLYNEQFF.

V is TRBV5-1 and J is TRBJ1-2; a possible D gene is TRBD1 (5 bases). This CDR3 has 13 residues. Between the trimmed V and J ends, which lost 9 bases and 1 base, there was a span of 13 bases. Germline CDR1 is SGHRS and CDR2 is YFSETQ. Here the CDR3 DNA reads TGCGCCACCCGAACGGGGGGTAACTATGGCTACACCTTC. Residues: CATRTGGNYGYTF.

The gene calls are TRBV4-1 and TRBJ2-1; weak D call: TRBD2 (5 bases). The germline gives CDR1 MGHRA, CDR2 YSYEKL. Trimming removed 2 bases at V and 14 bases at J, with 13 bases between. CDR3 length: 12 residues. The DNA of the CDR3 is TGCGCCAGCAGCCAAACACTAGGGATCAAGTTCTTC. Translated: CASSQTLGIKFF.

The V gene is TRBV24-1, the J gene TRBJ2-1; no reliable D call. Between the trimmed V and J ends, which lost 4 bases and 6 bases, there was a span of 12 bases. This CDR3 has 14 residues. CDR1 and CDR2 (germline): KGHDR, SFDVKD. Here the CDR3 DNA reads TGTGCCACCAGTGAAGCTCTAGGTCTCAATGAGCAGTTCTTC. This sequence encodes CATSEALGLNEQFF.

This clonotype has a handful of counts. The CDR3 reads CASSSNAGTADEKLFF. CDR3 coding DNA: TGCGCCAGCAGCTCTAACGCCGGGACAGCTGATGAAAAACTGTTTTTT. This chain links TRBV5-1 with TRBJ1-4; 7 nucleotides match TRBD1. The V gene's germline CDR1 is SGHRS and CDR2 YFSETQ. This CDR3 region has 16 residues. V shed 3 bases, J shed 6 bases, and the junction held 11 bases outside the gene matches.

The chain employs TRBV7-3 and TRBJ1-2; D unclear. The CDR3 spans 14 residues. Germline CDR1 SGHTA, CDR2 FQGTGA. The V and J ends lost 1 base and 4 bases respectively, with 10 bases between them. DNA for the CDR3: TGTGCCAGCAGCTTAAGTCCCAGATCCTATGGCTACACCTTC. It specifies CASSLSPRSYGYTF. Using reference TRBV7-3 and TRBJ1-2 for the parts outside the CDR3, the full variable domain is GAGVSQTPSNKVTEKGKYVELRCDPISGHTALYWYRQSLGQGPEFLIYFQGTGAADDSGLPNDRFFAVRPEGSVSTLKIQRTERGDSAVYLCASSLSPRSYGYTFGSGTRLTVV.

This rearrangement joins TRBV20-1 to TRBJ1-6; the D is unclear. Germline values: CDR1 DFQATT, CDR2 SNEGSKA (reference sequence). This CDR3 is 16 amino acids long. V shed 6 bases and J shed 1 base, with 16 bases lying between them. The CDR3, as DNA: TGCAGTGCCCCTCGGCCGGACGGATCCTATAATTCACCCCTCCACTTT. Its protein product is CSAPRPDGSYNSPLHF.

This clonotype was detected ten times or more. This CDR3 reads CASRTTGLNEQFF. CDR3 coding DNA: TGCGCCAGCAGAACAACAGGGTTGAATGAGCAGTTCTTC. The chain has TRBV5-1 and TRBJ2-1, with a tentative D call TRBD1 (6 bases). CDR1 SGHRS and CDR2 YFSETQ come from the germline V gene. The CDR3 runs 13 residues. V lost 5 bases and J lost 7, with 13 bases in between.

This chain connects TRBV20-1 to TRBJ2-3; 7 positions agree with TRBD1. The germline gives CDR1 DFQATT, CDR2 SNEGSKA (reference sequence). The CDR3 consists of 16 residues. The V gene end was trimmed by 5 bases and the J gene end by 4 bases; junction bases not matched to a gene: 15. The DNA for the CDR3 is TGCAGTGCTGTCCCCGACAGGGTGAAATTTGCAGATACGCAGTATTTT. Its protein is CSAVPDRVKFADTQYF.

This clonotype was picked up a small number of times. This sequence joins TRBV28 and TRBJ1-5; 7 nucleotides agree with TRBD1. The germline gives CDR1 MDHEN, CDR2 SYDVKM. Trimming at V came to 7 bases and at J to 7 bases, leaving 7 bases not matched to a gene. The CDR3 loop spans 13 amino acids. Here the CDR3 reads CASNKGAYQPQHF. The CDR3 DNA sequence: TGTGCCAGCAACAAGGGGGCTTACCAGCCCCAGCATTTT.

This clonotype was detected a few times. The chain uses TRBV20-1 and TRBJ1-2; D is uncertain. The ends were cut back, 5 bases at V and 5 bases at J, with 12 bases in the middle. The germline gives CDR1 DFQATT, CDR2 SNEGSKA (reference sequence). This CDR3 comprises 12 residues. Here the CDR3 DNA reads TGCAGTGCTCACCTCGGGCTTTATGGCTACACCTTC. Its translation: CSAHLGLYGYTF.

The chain has TRBV5-1 and TRBJ1-6; D is unresolved. Germline values: CDR1 SGHRS, CDR2 YFSETQ. The CDR3 sequence is 16 residues long. The V end was cut by 7 bases, the J end by 4 bases, with 18 bases between. DNA for the CDR3: TGCGCCAGCGGCTCGGGAACGACGGAATATAATTCACCCCTCCACTTT. This gives the protein CASGSGTTEYNSPLHF.